This T cell receptor (beta chain) was profiled in a study of early T cells in non-severe SARS-CoV-2 infection. Overall study findings and caveats: CD4 and private specificities were missed by VDJdb matching, which favored anti-spike CD8 responses.

At least ten counts were recorded for this clonotype. The antigen remains undetermined. Trimming removed 2 bases at V and 3 bases at J, with 22 bases between. This CDR3 spans 19 amino acids. The germline V gene has CDR1 MNHNS and CDR2 SASEGT. The TCR library protocol was used to attach unique molecular identifiers. These identifiers were attached to individual cDNA molecules. TCRdb analysed the 5' RACE reads with MiXCR anew, one entry per CDR3 protein. The sample comprises tens of thousands of distinct CDR3 sequences, around 7% of which are singletons, and approximately 4.5% rests with the top ten. This clonotype was sampled from an adult who was a healthcare worker with PCR-confirmed SARS-CoV-2 infection or an uninfected control (not recorded which). The chain links TRBV6-1 to TRBJ2-2; D not resolved. Sequencing was performed on whole blood. CDR3 region: CASSEWWQILGKDTGELFF. The CDR3 region has the DNA TGTGCCAGCAGTGAATGGTGGCAGATTCTGGGGAAGGACACCGGGGAGCTGTTTTTT.